The clone carrying this T cell receptor (beta chain) was picked up many times. Its antigen is not known. Sorting that relied on CD45RO/CCR7/CD25/CD127/CD95/CD27 yielded CD4+ naive, central memory, regulatory and stem cell-like memory cells. The record originates from a study of beta chain features in type 1 diabetes. Study overall: What patients shared with healthy donors was a similar profile of age, gender and cell yields. There were some 100,000,000 sorted cells examined across all samples. General study points: Sequencing from cDNA could over-represent high-TCR-expressing cells.

The authors reverse transcribed all of the isolated RNA, so sequencing captured expressed TCRB transcripts. The data were produced by immunoSEQ multiplex PCR, yet TCRdb's version contains in-frame clones alone and is incomplete. Here the sample spans under 550,000 clones, roughly 10% being singletons. The TCR was taken from a woman aged 18-29 years in good health. Sequenced: naive CD4+ T cells from blood.

CDR3 region: CASAQGRSGANVLTF. DNA for the CDR3: TGTGCCAGCGCCCAGGGAAGATCCGGGGCCAACGTCCTGACTTTC. V usage is TRBV7-3 and J usage is TRBJ2-6; TRBD1 might be the D (5 bases). The CDR3 runs 15 residues. Per the germline V gene, CDR1 is SGHTA and CDR2 is FQGTGA. Trimming pared 8 bases from V and 4 bases from J, leaving 15 bases between.